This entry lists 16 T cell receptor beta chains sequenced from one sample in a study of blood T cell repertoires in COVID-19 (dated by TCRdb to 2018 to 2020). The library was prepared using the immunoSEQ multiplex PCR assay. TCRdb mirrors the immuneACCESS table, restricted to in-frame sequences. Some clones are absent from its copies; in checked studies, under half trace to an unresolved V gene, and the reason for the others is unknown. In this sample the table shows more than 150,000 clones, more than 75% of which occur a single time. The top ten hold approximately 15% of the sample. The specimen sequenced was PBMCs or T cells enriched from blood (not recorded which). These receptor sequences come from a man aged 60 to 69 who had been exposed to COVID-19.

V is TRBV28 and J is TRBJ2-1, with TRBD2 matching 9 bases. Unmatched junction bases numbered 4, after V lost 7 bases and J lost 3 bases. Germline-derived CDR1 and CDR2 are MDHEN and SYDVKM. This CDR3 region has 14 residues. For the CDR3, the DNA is TGTGCCAGCATCAGACTAGCGGACTACAATGAGCAGTTCTTC. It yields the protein CASIRLADYNEQFF.

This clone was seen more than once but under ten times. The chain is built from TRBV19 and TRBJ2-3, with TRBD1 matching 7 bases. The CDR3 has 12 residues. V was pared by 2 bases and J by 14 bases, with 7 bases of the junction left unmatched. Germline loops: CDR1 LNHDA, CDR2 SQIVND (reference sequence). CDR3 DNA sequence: TGTGCCAGTAGTATACGACAGGGAGCGGTGTATTTT. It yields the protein CASSIRQGAVYF.

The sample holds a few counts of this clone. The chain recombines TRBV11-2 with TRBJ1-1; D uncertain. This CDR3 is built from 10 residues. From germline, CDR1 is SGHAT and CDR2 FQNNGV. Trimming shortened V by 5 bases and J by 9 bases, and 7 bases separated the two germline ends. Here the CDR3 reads CASSREKAFF. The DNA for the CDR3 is TGTGCCAGCAGCCGGGAGAAAGCTTTCTTT.

CDR3 DNA sequence: TGTGCCAGCAGATTTAGGGGGACAGTTTATAATGAGCAGTTCTTC. Translated: CASRFRGTVYNEQFF. This chain links TRBV27 with TRBJ2-1, with 7 positions matching TRBD1. From germline, CDR1 is MNHEY and CDR2 SMNVEV (reference sequence). Germline trimming cut 6 bases from V and 7 bases from J; bases unmatched to any gene: 12. The CDR3 has 15 amino acids.

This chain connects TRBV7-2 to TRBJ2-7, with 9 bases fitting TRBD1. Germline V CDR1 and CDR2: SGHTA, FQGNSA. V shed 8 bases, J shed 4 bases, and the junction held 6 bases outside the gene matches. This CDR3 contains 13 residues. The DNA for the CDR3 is TGTGCCAGCGGAGAGACAGGGGGGTACGAGCAGTACTTC. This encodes CASGETGGYEQYF.

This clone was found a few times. Here the CDR3 reads CASSPMGRESEAFF. CDR3 DNA: TGTGCCAGCAGCCCCATGGGGAGGGAATCTGAAGCTTTCTTT. The chain combines TRBV5-4 with TRBJ1-1; D unresolved. The ends were cut back, 4 bases at V and 6 bases at J, with 16 bases in the middle. Germline V gene lookup returns CDR1 SGHNT and CDR2 YYREEE (reference sequence). This CDR3 spans 14 amino acids.

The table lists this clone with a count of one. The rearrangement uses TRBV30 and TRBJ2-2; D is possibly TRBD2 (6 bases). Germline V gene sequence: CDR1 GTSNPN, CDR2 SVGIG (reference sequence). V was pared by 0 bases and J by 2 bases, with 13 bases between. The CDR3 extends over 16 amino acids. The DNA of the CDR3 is TGTGCCTGGAGTGTAGTTGGGGGGATTAACACCGGGGAGCTGTTTTTT. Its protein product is CAWSVVGGINTGELFF.

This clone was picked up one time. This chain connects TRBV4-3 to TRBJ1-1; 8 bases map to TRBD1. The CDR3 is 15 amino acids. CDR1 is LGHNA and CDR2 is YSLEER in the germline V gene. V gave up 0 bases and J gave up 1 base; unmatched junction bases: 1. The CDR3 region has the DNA TGCGCCAGCAGCCAAGATGGGACAGGGAACACTGAAGCTTTCTTT. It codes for CASSQDGTGNTEAFF.

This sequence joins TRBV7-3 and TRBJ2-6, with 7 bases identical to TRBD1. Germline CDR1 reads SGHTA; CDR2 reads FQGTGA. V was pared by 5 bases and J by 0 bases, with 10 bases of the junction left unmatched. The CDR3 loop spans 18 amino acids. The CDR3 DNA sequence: TGTGCCAGCAGCCCCTCAGGACAGGTCGGCTCTGGGGCCAACGTCCTGACTTTC. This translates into CASSPSGQVGSGANVLTF.

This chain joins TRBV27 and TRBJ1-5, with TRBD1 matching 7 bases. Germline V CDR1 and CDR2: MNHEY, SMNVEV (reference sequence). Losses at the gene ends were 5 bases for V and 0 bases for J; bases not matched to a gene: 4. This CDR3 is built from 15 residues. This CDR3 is CASSPDRFSNQPQHF. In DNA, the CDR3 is TGTGCCAGCAGTCCGGACAGGTTTAGCAATCAGCCCCAGCATTTT.

The CDR3 DNA reads as TGCAGCACCTGGACAGGGAACACTGAAGCTTTCTTT. Translated: CSTWTGNTEAFF. The rearrangement joins TRBV29-1 to TRBJ1-1; 7 bases map to TRBD1. Germline V gene data show CDR1 as SQVTM and CDR2 as ANQGSEA. The CDR3 is 12 amino acids. V was pared by 8 bases and J by 1 base, with 4 bases of the junction left unmatched.

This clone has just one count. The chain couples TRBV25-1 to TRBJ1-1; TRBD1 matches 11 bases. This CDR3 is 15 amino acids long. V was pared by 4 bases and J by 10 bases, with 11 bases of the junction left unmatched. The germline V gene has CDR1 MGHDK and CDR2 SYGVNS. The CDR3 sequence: CASSAPGQGARGAFF. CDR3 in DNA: TGTGCCAGCAGTGCCCCAGGACAGGGGGCGAGAGGAGCTTTCTTT.

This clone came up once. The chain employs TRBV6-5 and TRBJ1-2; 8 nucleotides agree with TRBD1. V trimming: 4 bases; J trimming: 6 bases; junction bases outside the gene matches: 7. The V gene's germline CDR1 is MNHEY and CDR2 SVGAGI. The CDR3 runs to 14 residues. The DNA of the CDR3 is TGTGCCAGCAGTTCCGCCGGGACAGGAAATGGCTACACCTTC. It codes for CASSSAGTGNGYTF.

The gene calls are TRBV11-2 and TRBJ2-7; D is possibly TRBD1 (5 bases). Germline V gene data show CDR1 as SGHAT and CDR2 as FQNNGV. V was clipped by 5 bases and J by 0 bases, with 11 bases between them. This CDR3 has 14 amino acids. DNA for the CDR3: TGTGCCAGCAGCCGACAGACTCTCTCCTACGAGCAGTACTTC. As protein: CASSRQTLSYEQYF.

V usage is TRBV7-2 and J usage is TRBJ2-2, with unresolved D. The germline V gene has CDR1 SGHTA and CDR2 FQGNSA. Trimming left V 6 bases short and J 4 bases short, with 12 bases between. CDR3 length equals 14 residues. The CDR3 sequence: CASSLQIFTGELFF. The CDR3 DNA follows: TGTGCCAGCAGTCTACAGATTTTCACCGGGGAGCTGTTTTTT.

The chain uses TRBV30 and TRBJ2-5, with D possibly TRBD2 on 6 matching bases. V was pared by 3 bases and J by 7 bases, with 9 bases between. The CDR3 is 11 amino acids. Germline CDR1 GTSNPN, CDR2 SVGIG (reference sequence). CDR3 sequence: CAWRLATTQYF. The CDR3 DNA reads TGTGCCTGGAGACTAGCAACGACCCAGTACTTC.